These 32 T cell receptor beta chains were sequenced from one sample in a study of blood T cell repertoires in COVID-19. Assay used: immunoSEQ multiplex PCR; TCRdb lists only in-frame clones, some missing. The data contain a few hundred thousand clones, roughly 89% of them seen just once; the ten biggest clones take up more than 1.5%. The material sequenced was peripheral blood. These receptors all come from a woman in her thirties or forties who had recovered from COVID-19.

The J gene is TRBJ1-2, the V gene TRBV30; 8 nucleotides match TRBD1. The J segment lost 7 bases and the V segment lost 2 bases, leaving 6 bases of the junction unmatched. The CDR3 runs 13 residues. Germline values: CDR1 GTSNPN, CDR2 SVGIG (reference sequence). As DNA, the CDR3 is TGTGCCTGGAGTCACGGACAGGGAGGTGGCTACACCTTC. Translated, it gives CAWSHGQGGGYTF.

This clone was recorded a few times. The chain employs TRBV11-3 and TRBJ2-1, with 10 bases that match TRBD1. Trimming removed 5 bases from V and 7 bases from J; junction bases left unmatched: 23. Germline V gene lookup returns CDR1 SGHNT and CDR2 YENEEA. CDR3 length: 20 amino acids. CDR3 sequence (DNA): TGTGCCAGCAGCCTTAAACCGGGACAGGGGAGTTTTAGTGGGGTAAATGAGCAGTTCTTC. This translates into CASSLKPGQGSFSGVNEQFF.

The chain combines TRBV5-1 with TRBJ2-4; D possibly corresponds to TRBD1 (5 bases). CDR1 SGHRS and CDR2 YFSETQ come from the germline V gene. The ends were cut back, 4 bases at V and 0 bases at J, with 14 bases in the middle. The CDR3 totals 16 residues. The DNA of the CDR3 is TGCGCCAGCAGCGCGCAGGGTTATCTAGCCAAAAACATTCAGTACTTC. Amino acid sequence: CASSAQGYLAKNIQYF.

This clone was seen a handful of times. The CDR3 nucleotides are TGTGCTAGTGGTCCTGGGGGGGGAGCGAATGAGCAGTTCTTC. This codes for CASGPGGGANEQFF. The genes are TRBV12-5 and TRBJ2-1, with TRBD2 matching over 7 bases. The CDR3 is made up of 14 amino acids. The V and J ends lost 5 bases and 7 bases, in that order; junction bases with no gene match: 8. Germline values: CDR1 LGHNT, CDR2 FRNRAP.

The chain combines TRBV7-6 with TRBJ1-3; perhaps TRBD1 as D (6 bases). V lost 5 bases, J lost 0 bases, and 17 bases lay in between. The CDR3 loop spans 17 amino acids. The germline CDR1 and CDR2 sequences are SGHVS and FNYEAQ. CDR3 sequence reads: CASSIPRQGSSGNTIYF. In nucleotides, the CDR3 is TGTGCCAGCAGCATACCACGCCAGGGGAGCTCTGGAAACACCATATATTTT.

This chain connects TRBV5-1 to TRBJ1-6; D gene ambiguous. Germline V gene lookup returns CDR1 SGHRS and CDR2 YFSETQ. V shed 2 bases and J shed 4 bases, with 13 bases lying between them. This CDR3 region has 16 residues. The DNA for the CDR3 is TGCGCCAGCAGCTTAATGGAGCGGATATATAATTCACCCCTCCACTTT. Its translation is CASSLMERIYNSPLHF.

This sequence joins TRBV27 and TRBJ2-7; a possible D gene is TRBD1 (6 bases). The ends were cut back, 6 bases at V and 3 bases at J, with 12 bases in the middle. Germline values: CDR1 MNHEY, CDR2 SMNVEV (reference sequence). This CDR3 region has 13 residues. The CDR3 region is CASSIGTIYEQYF. The CDR3 DNA reads TGTGCCAGCAGCATAGGGACAATCTACGAGCAGTACTTC.

The genes are TRBV28 and TRBJ1-1, with D perhaps matching TRBD1 (5 bases). Per the germline V gene, CDR1 is MDHEN and CDR2 is SYDVKM. The V end lost 10 bases, the J end lost 1 base, and 28 bases lay between the germline ends. The CDR3 is 18 residues long. CDR3 protein: CATNIRGDRFTWNTEAFF. The CDR3 bases are TGTGCCACCAACATCCGGGGGGACCGATTCACTTGGAACACTGAAGCTTTCTTT.

The chain combines TRBV2 with TRBJ1-5; the D gene is possibly TRBD1 (6 bases). The V gene lost 7 bases and the J gene lost 3 bases, with 10 bases spanning the gap. The CDR3 loop spans 13 amino acids. Germline loops: CDR1 SNHLY, CDR2 FYNNEI. The CDR3 sequence: CASKGDNNQPQHF. The CDR3 region has the DNA TGTGCCAGCAAGGGGGACAACAATCAGCCCCAGCATTTT.

V gene TRBV5-1 combines with J gene TRBJ1-4; the D is unclear. Trimming removed 0 bases from V and 7 bases from J, with 13 bases in between. The CDR3 sequence is 15 residues long. Germline V gene sequence: CDR1 SGHRS, CDR2 YFSETQ. Here the CDR3 reads CASSLDFGVGEKLFF. The CDR3 DNA reads TGCGCCAGCAGCTTGGACTTCGGGGTTGGTGAAAAACTGTTTTTT.

Only a few counts were recorded for this clone. The V call is TRBV25-1, the J call TRBJ1-1; TRBD1 might be the D (6 bases). The CDR3 has 11 residues. Trimming shortened V by 3 bases and J by 11 bases, and 10 bases separated the two germline ends. Germline CDR1 MGHDK, CDR2 SYGVNS. The CDR3 nucleotides are TGTGCCAGCAGTGATAGGGGGGGGGCTTTCTTT. As protein: CASSDRGGAFF.

The chain joins TRBV24-1 to TRBJ2-1; 7 nucleotides match TRBD2. CDR1 is KGHDR, CDR2 SFDVKD, per germline. The CDR3 is 17 amino acids. V gave up 4 bases and J gave up 7 bases; unmatched junction bases: 15. CDR3 sequence (DNA): TGTGCCACCAGTGAGGCCCCGGCGGGGGTGGGTAATAATGAGCAGTTCTTC. Translation gives CATSEAPAGVGNNEQFF.

This chain joins TRBV5-1 and TRBJ2-7; 7 nucleotides line up with TRBD1. CDR3 size: 14 residues. Germline values: CDR1 SGHRS, CDR2 YFSETQ. The junction had 10 bases not matched to a gene; V was cut back by 2 bases and J by 8 bases. CDR3 loop: CASSFGQEESQQYF. CDR3 DNA: TGCGCCAGCAGCTTCGGACAGGAGGAGTCTCAGCAGTACTTC.

The V gene is TRBV19, the J gene TRBJ1-4, with 11 bases identical to TRBD1. This CDR3 has 13 amino acids. Germline V lookup: CDR1 LNHDA, CDR2 SQIVND (reference sequence). V was pared by 9 bases and J by 7 bases, with 4 bases of the junction left unmatched. CDR3 protein: CASRDRGIEKLFF. In DNA form, the CDR3 reads TGTGCCAGCCGGGACAGGGGGATTGAAAAACTGTTTTTT.

This clone was observed a single time. The chain recombines TRBV7-7 with TRBJ2-2; TRBD2 matches 10 bases. The trim removed 5 bases at V and 2 bases at J, leaving 5 bases unmatched. The CDR3 extends over 16 amino acids. Germline assignment: CDR1 SSHAT and CDR2 FNYEAQ (reference sequence). In DNA, the CDR3 is TGTGCCAGCAGCCCGTGGACTAGCGGCAACACCGGGGAGCTGTTTTTT. As protein: CASSPWTSGNTGELFF.

The V gene is TRBV28, the J gene TRBJ2-7, with D possibly matching TRBD2 (6 bases). CDR3 length: 13 amino acids. Trimming removed 7 bases from V and 2 bases from J, with 12 bases in between. The germline V gene has CDR1 MDHEN and CDR2 SYDVKM. The CDR3 is CASIRDSPYEQYF. CDR3 DNA: TGTGCCAGCATCCGGGACTCGCCCTACGAGCAGTACTTC. Full variable domain (missing parts from reference TRBV28 and TRBJ2-7): DVKVTQSSRYLVKRTGEKVFLECVQDMDHENMFWYRQDPGLGLRLIYFSYDVKMKEKGDIPEGYSVSREKKERFSLILESASTNQTSMYLCASIRDSPYEQYFGPGTRLTVT.

This clone was picked up one time. The chain couples TRBV5-1 to TRBJ1-3; 8 positions match TRBD1. From germline, CDR1 is SGHRS and CDR2 YFSETQ. The CDR3 runs to 16 residues. Trimming took 4 bases from V and 0 from J; bases not matched to a gene: 6. CDR3 sequence reads: CASSPTGVSSGNTIYF. CDR3 bases: TGCGCCAGCAGCCCGACAGGGGTGAGCTCTGGAAACACCATATATTTT. Variable domain in full (rest from reference TRBV5-1 and TRBJ1-3): KAGVTQTPRYLIKTRGQQVTLSCSPISGHRSVSWYQQTPGQGLQFLFEYFSETQRNKGNFPGRFSGRQFSNSRSEMNVSTLELGDSALYLCASSPTGVSSGNTIYFGEGSWLTVV.

The V gene is TRBV5-1, the J gene TRBJ2-5, with 7 bases that match TRBD1. The germline CDR1 and CDR2 sequences are SGHRS and YFSETQ. The J segment lost 4 bases and the V segment lost 4 bases, leaving 7 bases of the junction unmatched. The CDR3 totals 14 residues. The CDR3 sequence is CASSRDSMGETQYF. Here the CDR3 DNA reads TGCGCCAGCAGCCGGGACAGTATGGGAGAGACCCAGTACTTC. Together with reference TRBV5-1 and TRBJ2-5, the CDR3 gives the full variable domain: KAGVTQTPRYLIKTRGQQVTLSCSPISGHRSVSWYQQTPGQGLQFLFEYFSETQRNKGNFPGRFSGRQFSNSRSEMNVSTLELGDSALYLCASSRDSMGETQYFGPGTRLLVL.

The genes are TRBV4-1 and TRBJ2-7, with TRBD2 as a possible D gene (5 bases). The germline gives CDR1 MGHRA, CDR2 YSYEKL. The CDR3 consists of 14 residues. Trimming pared 4 bases from V and 2 bases from J, leaving 12 bases between. The CDR3 sequence: CASSLSDGTYEQYF. The CDR3 region has the DNA TGCGCCAGCAGCCTATCAGACGGGACCTACGAGCAGTACTTC.

The chain couples TRBV11-3 to TRBJ1-1; a possible D gene is TRBD1 (6 bases). This CDR3 comprises 13 residues. V gave up 5 bases and J gave up 1 base, with 8 bases separating them. Germline V gene sequence: CDR1 SGHNT, CDR2 YENEEA. CDR3 amino acids: CASSQQGNTEAFF. Written as DNA, the CDR3 is TGTGCCAGCAGCCAACAGGGGAACACTGAAGCTTTCTTT.

This sequence joins TRBV2 and TRBJ1-1; 7 bases are a match to TRBD1. CDR1 and CDR2 (germline): SNHLY, FYNNEI. The CDR3 has 14 residues. J lost 2 bases, V lost 8 bases, and 8 bases had no gene match. This CDR3 reads CASQGQFFNTEAFF. CDR3 nucleotides: TGTGCCAGCCAGGGACAGTTCTTTAACACTGAAGCTTTCTTT. Supplemented by reference TRBV2 and TRBJ1-1, the full variable domain reads EPEVTQTPSHQVTQMGQEVILRCVPISNHLYFYWYRQILGQKVEFLVSFYNNEISEKSEIFDDQFSVERPDGSNFTLKIRSTKLEDSAMYFCASQGQFFNTEAFFGQGTRLTVV.

This chain links TRBV25-1 with TRBJ1-4, with unresolved D. Germline lookup yields CDR1 MGHDK and CDR2 SYGVNS. With 6 bases removed from V and 12 bases from J, the gap between germline ends came to 20 bases. The CDR3 consists of 14 residues. The CDR3 loop is CASRSGFPDRELFF. The DNA of the CDR3 is TGTGCCAGCAGATCGGGATTCCCCGATCGGGAACTGTTTTTT.

The chain employs TRBV28 and TRBJ1-5; D is perhaps TRBD1 (6 bases). Germline V gene sequence: CDR1 MDHEN, CDR2 SYDVKM. V gave up 5 bases and J gave up 0 bases, with 14 bases separating them. There are 16 residues in the CDR3. The DNA for the CDR3 is TGTGCCAGCAGTACTGGCCGGACAGTTAGCAATCAGCCCCAGCATTTT. Amino acid sequence: CASSTGRTVSNQPQHF.

For the CDR3, the DNA is TGTGCCAGCAGCTTAGCTGCGAGCGAACGATTTACTGAAGCTTTCTTT. It codes for CASSLAASERFTEAFF. This rearrangement joins TRBV7-9 to TRBJ1-1; D is unresolved. Trimming cost V 0 bases and J 5 bases, with 16 bases left between them. This CDR3 comprises 16 residues. Germline values: CDR1 SEHNR, CDR2 FQNEAQ (reference sequence).

V gene TRBV7-2 combines with J gene TRBJ1-5; D gene uncertain. Trimming cost V 3 bases and J 1 base, with 4 bases left between them. The CDR3 consists of 13 residues. Germline V gene lookup returns CDR1 SGHTA and CDR2 FQGNSA. This chain's CDR3 is CASSFESNQPQHF. The CDR3 region has the DNA TGTGCCAGCAGCTTTGAGAGCAATCAGCCCCAGCATTTT. The full variable domain, rest sourced from reference TRBV7-2 and TRBJ1-5, is GAGVSQSPSNKVTEKGKDVELRCDPISGHTALYWYRQSLGQGLEFLIYFQGNSAPDKSGLPSDRFSAERTGGSVSTLTIQRTQQEDSAVYLCASSFESNQPQHFGDGTRLSIL.

In its sample, this clone was seen a few times. The V gene is TRBV20-1, the J gene TRBJ1-2, with D uncertain. Germline V gene data show CDR1 as DFQATT and CDR2 as SNEGSKA (reference sequence). The ends were cut back, 7 bases at V and 7 bases at J, with 13 bases in the middle. The CDR3 is made up of 11 amino acids. In DNA form, the CDR3 reads TGCAGTGTAGCAATCCTGCGTGGCTACACCTTC. This gives the protein CSVAILRGYTF.

This chain connects TRBV7-9 to TRBJ2-1, with TRBD1 matching 9 bases. V lost 5 bases and J lost 3; bases outside the gene matches: 5. The CDR3 sequence is 15 residues long. Germline loops: CDR1 SEHNR, CDR2 FQNEAQ (reference sequence). The CDR3 spells CASSAGQGVYNEQFF. In nucleotides, the CDR3 is TGTGCCAGCAGCGCGGGACAGGGAGTCTACAATGAGCAGTTCTTC.

The chain has TRBV28 and TRBJ2-1, with 13 bases lining up with TRBD2. The CDR3 has 17 residues. CDR1 is MDHEN and CDR2 is SYDVKM in the germline V gene. J gave up 7 bases and V 4 bases, and 10 bases lay outside the gene matches. The CDR3 DNA follows: TGTGCCAGCAGTTCCCGGACTAGCGGGGGCCTCTTTAATGAGCAGTTCTTC. Translation: CASSSRTSGGLFNEQFF.

The genes are TRBV3-1 (or the pseudogene TRBV3-2) and TRBJ2-1; D unresolved. Germline lookup yields CDR1 LGHDT and CDR2 YNNKEL (reference sequence). CDR3 length: 15 residues. V lost 3 bases and J 11 bases, leaving 20 bases between the germline ends. The CDR3 DNA reads as TGTGCCAGCAGCCAGCAACCCTTAGGAGTTCAGCAGCAGTTCTTC. It encodes CASSQQPLGVQQQFF.

This clone was seen a handful of times. The gene calls are TRBV15 and TRBJ2-7; D is perhaps TRBD1 (5 bases). CDR3 length equals 13 residues. From germline, CDR1 is LNHNV and CDR2 YYDKDF (reference sequence). V was cut by 1 base and J by 3 bases, with 7 bases left in between. CDR3 bases: TGTGCCACCAGCAGAGTTACAGGCTACGAGCAGTACTTC. Translated: CATSRVTGYEQYF.

J is TRBJ2-3 and V is TRBV6-1; D is perhaps TRBD1 (5 bases). Trimming cost V 2 bases and J 1 base, with 10 bases left between them. The CDR3 runs 15 residues. Per the germline V gene, CDR1 is MNHNS and CDR2 is SASEGT. Here the CDR3 reads CASSEYPTGTDTQYF. CDR3 DNA sequence: TGTGCCAGCAGTGAATACCCGACAGGCACAGATACGCAGTATTTT.

The chain couples TRBV7-2 to TRBJ2-3; 8 bases map to TRBD2. V trimming: 3 bases; J trimming: 4 bases; junction bases outside the gene matches: 6. This CDR3 spans 15 amino acids. In germline, CDR1 is SGHTA, CDR2 FQGNSA. CDR3 DNA sequence: TGTGCCAGCAGCTTCTTAGCGGGGTTTGCAGATACGCAGTATTTT. This gives the protein CASSFLAGFADTQYF.